This TCR beta chain derives from a study of cytomegalovirus exposure and HLA in healthy donors. With respect to this clone: Antigen unknown.

The CDR3 length is 16 residues. Germline assignment: CDR1 SGHNT and CDR2 YYREEE (reference sequence). After removal of 6 bases from V and 3 bases from J, the junction contained 12 bases not matched to a gene. PCR employed 60 Vbeta and 13 Jbeta primers. TCRdb's table, derived via immunoSEQ multiplex PCR, lists solely in-frame clones and lacks some. The sample has roughly 140,000 clones; approximately 80% are singletons. Points from the study as a whole: Indistinguishable V segments such as TRBV6-2 and TRBV6-3 were excluded.

Sequences were obtained from PBMCs. The TCR was taken from a woman aged 18-29 years in good health and CMV-seropositive. J is TRBJ2-1 and V is TRBV5-4, with TRBD1 identical over 7 bases. The CDR3 reads CASTARTGTDYNEQFF. CDR3 nucleotides: TGTGCCAGCACCGCTCGGACCGGGACAGACTACAATGAGCAGTTCTTC. Full variable domain (rest looked up from reference TRBV5-4 and TRBJ2-1): ETGVTQSPTHLIKTRGQQVTLRCSSQSGHNTVSWYQQALGQGPQFIFQYYREEENGRGNFPPRFSGLQFPNYSSELNVNALELDDSALYLCASTARTGTDYNEQFFGPGTRLTVL.